These 8 T cell receptor beta chains share one sample of origin, sequenced in a study of blood T cells in healthy people across ages. The second PCR ran about 7 to 12 cycles with a sample-barcoded 5' primer and J-beta primers. TCRdb re-called the 5' RACE reads through MiXCR, storing one row per CDR3 protein. The sample includes around 800,000 distinct CDR3 sequences, about 46% of them seen just once. The material sequenced was blood. The receptor source for this set is a man aged 80 or over in good health.

This clonotype has a handful of counts. The CDR3 DNA follows: TGTGCCAGCAGCTATAATACTGGAGGGAATGAGCAGTACTTC. This codes for CASSYNTGGNEQYF. This chain links TRBV7-2 with TRBJ2-5; D might be TRBD2 (6 bases). V shed 4 bases and J shed 11 bases, with 20 bases lying between them. The CDR3 is 14 amino acids. Germline loops: CDR1 SGHTA, CDR2 FQGNSA.

This chain connects TRBV5-1 to TRBJ2-7; 15 bases agree with TRBD2. CDR3 length: 18 amino acids. Trimming removed 4 bases from V and 0 bases from J; junction bases left unmatched: 8. Germline CDR1 reads SGHRS; CDR2 reads YFSETQ. DNA of the CDR3: TGCGCCAGCAGCCCGGGACTAGCGGGAGGCTCGTTCTCCTACGAGCAGTACTTC. This codes for CASSPGLAGGSFSYEQYF.

The genes are TRBV20-1 and TRBJ2-7; D call uncertain. V was trimmed by 4 bases and J by 0 bases, leaving 13 bases between them. CDR1 is DFQATT, CDR2 SNEGSKA, per germline (reference sequence). The CDR3 runs to 14 residues. The CDR3, as DNA: TGCAGTGCTAATGTGGTCAGCCACTCCTACGAGCAGTACTTC. It specifies CSANVVSHSYEQYF.

Ten or more counts support this clonotype. The chain has TRBV7-2 and TRBJ2-5, with no clear D. The CDR3 is made up of 12 amino acids. Trimming cost V 6 bases and J 5 bases, with 10 bases left between them. Looked up from germline, CDR1 is SGHTA and CDR2 is FQGNSA. CDR3 bases: TGTGCCAGCAGTTTATTTGAGGAGACCCAGTACTTC. It yields the protein CASSLFEETQYF.

This chain uses TRBV9 with TRBJ1-2; the D is unclear. CDR1 is SGDLS, CDR2 YYNGEE, per germline. Deletions cut 4 bases from V and 8 bases from J, with 12 bases between. The CDR3 runs to 12 residues. The CDR3 nucleotides read TGTGCCAGCAGCTCCCCGACGAGGGGCTACACCTTC. Translating gives CASSSPTRGYTF.

This clonotype was counted many times. In DNA form, the CDR3 reads TGCGCCAGCAGCCATCCGGGACAGGGATCCACAGATACGCAGTATTTT. This gives the protein CASSHPGQGSTDTQYF. The chain links TRBV4-1 to TRBJ2-3; 9 bases are a match to TRBD1. CDR3 length: 16 residues. Germline V gene sequence: CDR1 MGHRA, CDR2 YSYEKL. Trimming removed 3 bases from V and 2 bases from J; junction bases left unmatched: 6.

The V and J genes are TRBV20-1 and TRBJ2-1; D is tentatively TRBD1 or TRBD2 (6 bases each). The germline V gene has CDR1 DFQATT and CDR2 SNEGSKA (reference sequence). This CDR3 is built from 15 residues. V lost 3 bases, J lost 8 bases, and 20 bases lay in between. The CDR3 spells CSASPGQPPGDEQFF. The CDR3 bases are TGCAGTGCTAGCCCAGGACAGCCCCCGGGGGATGAGCAGTTCTTC.

This rearrangement joins TRBV27 to TRBJ2-3, with a weak D call TRBD2 (5 bases). CDR1 and CDR2 from the germline V gene are MNHEY and SMNVEV (reference sequence). This CDR3 contains 15 residues. The germline V and J ends were trimmed by 4 bases and 0 bases, with 11 bases remaining between them. The CDR3 loop is CASSSGRLSTDTQYF. The CDR3 nucleotides read TGTGCCAGCAGTTCCGGGCGACTAAGCACAGATACGCAGTATTTT.